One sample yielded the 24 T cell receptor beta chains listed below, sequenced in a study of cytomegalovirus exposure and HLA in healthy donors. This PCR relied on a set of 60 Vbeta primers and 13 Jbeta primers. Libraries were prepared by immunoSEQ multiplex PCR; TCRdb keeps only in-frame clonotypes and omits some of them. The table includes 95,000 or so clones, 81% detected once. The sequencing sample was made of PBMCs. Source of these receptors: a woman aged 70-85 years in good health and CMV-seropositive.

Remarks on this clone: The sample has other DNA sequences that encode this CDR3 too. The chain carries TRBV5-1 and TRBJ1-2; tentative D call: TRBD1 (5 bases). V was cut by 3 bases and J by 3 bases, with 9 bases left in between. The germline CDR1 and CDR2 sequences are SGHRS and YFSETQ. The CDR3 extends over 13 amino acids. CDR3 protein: CASSSTGDYGYTF. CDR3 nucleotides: TGCGCCAGCAGCTCAACAGGAGACTATGGCTACACCTTC.

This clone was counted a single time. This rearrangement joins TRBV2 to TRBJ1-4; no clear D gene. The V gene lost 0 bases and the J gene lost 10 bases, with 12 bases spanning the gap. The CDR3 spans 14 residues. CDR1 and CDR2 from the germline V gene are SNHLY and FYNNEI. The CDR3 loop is CASSEAHSSPKLFF. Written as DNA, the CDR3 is TGTGCCAGCAGTGAAGCGCATTCAAGCCCAAAACTGTTTTTT.

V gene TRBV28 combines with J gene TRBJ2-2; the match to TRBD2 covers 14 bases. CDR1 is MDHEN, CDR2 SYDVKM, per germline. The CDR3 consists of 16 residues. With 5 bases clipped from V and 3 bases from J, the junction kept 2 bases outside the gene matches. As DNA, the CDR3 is TGTGCCAGCAGTCTGGGACTAGCGGGAGACACCGGGGAGCTGTTTTTT. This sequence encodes CASSLGLAGDTGELFF.

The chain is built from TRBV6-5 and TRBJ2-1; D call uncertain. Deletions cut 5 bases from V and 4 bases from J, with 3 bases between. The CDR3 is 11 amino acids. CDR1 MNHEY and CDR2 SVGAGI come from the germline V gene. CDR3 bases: TGTGCCAGCAGTCAGTACAATGAGCAGTTCTTC. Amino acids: CASSQYNEQFF.

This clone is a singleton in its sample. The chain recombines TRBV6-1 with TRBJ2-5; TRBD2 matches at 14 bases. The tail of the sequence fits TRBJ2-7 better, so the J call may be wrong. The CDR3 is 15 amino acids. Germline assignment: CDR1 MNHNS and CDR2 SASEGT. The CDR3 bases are TGTGCCAGCCTTCGGACTAGCGGGAGGTCCTACGAGCAGTACTTC. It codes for CASLRTSGRSYEQYF.

The chain's CDR3 is CASSPGVGQGFTGELFF. CDR3 in DNA: TGTGCCAGCAGTCCGGGTGTGGGACAGGGATTCACCGGGGAGCTGTTTTTT. V gene TRBV27 combines with J gene TRBJ2-2; the match to TRBD1 covers 9 bases. Trimming removed 5 bases from V and 4 bases from J; junction bases left unmatched: 11. CDR3 length: 17 residues. Germline lookup yields CDR1 MNHEY and CDR2 SMNVEV (reference sequence).

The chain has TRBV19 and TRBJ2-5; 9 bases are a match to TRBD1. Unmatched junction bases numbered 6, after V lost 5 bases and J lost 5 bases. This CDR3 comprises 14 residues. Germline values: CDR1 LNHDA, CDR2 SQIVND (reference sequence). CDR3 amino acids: CASSVGQGWETQYF. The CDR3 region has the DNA TGTGCCAGTAGTGTGGGACAGGGATGGGAGACCCAGTACTTC. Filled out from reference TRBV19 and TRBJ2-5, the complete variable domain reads DGGITQSPKYLFRKEGQNVTLSCEQNLNHDAMYWYRQDPGQGLRLIYYSQIVNDFQKGDIAEGYSVSREKKESFPLTVTSAQKNPTAFYLCASSVGQGWETQYFGPGTRLLVL.

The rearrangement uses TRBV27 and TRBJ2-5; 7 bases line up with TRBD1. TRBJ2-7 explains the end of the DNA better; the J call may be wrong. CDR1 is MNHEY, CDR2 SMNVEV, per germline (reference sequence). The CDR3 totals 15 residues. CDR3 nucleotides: TGTGCCAGCAGTCATGACAGGGCCCGATTATACGAGCAGTACTTC. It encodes CASSHDRARLYEQYF.

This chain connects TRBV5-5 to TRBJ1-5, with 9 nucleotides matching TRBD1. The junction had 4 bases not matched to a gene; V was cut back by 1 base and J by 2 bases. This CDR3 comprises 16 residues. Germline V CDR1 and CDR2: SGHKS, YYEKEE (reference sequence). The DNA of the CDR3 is TGTGCCAGCAGCTTGAGGGACAGGGCGGGCAATCAGCCCCAGCATTTT. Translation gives CASSLRDRAGNQPQHF.

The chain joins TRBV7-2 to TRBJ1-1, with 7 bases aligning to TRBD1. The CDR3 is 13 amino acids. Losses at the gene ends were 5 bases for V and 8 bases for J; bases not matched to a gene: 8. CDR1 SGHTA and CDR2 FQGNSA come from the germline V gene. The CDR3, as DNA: TGTGCCAGCAGCCAAAAGCAGGGGGTCGAAGCTTTCTTT. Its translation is CASSQKQGVEAFF.

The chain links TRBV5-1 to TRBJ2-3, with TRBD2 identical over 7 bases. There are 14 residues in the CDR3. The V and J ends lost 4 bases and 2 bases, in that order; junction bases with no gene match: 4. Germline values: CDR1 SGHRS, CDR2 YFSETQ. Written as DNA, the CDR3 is TGCGCCAGCAGCCTGGGGGGGGTCACAGATACGCAGTATTTT. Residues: CASSLGGVTDTQYF.

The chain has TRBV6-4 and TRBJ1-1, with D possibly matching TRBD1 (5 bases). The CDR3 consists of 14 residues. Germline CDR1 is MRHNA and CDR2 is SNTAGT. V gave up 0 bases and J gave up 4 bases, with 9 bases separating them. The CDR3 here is CASSDSIGATEAFF. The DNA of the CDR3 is TGTGCCAGCAGTGACTCGATAGGGGCCACTGAAGCTTTCTTT.

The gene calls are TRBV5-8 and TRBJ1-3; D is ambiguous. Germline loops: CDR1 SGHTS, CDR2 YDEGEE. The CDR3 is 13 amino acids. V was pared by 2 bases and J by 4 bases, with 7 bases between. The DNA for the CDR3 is TGTGCCAGCAGCTTTCTAGAGGGAAACACCATATATTTT. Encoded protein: CASSFLEGNTIYF.

The DNA for the CDR3 is TGTGCCAGCAGCTCCGACAGCCTCGCGAACACCGGGGAGCTGTTTTTT. It translates to CASSSDSLANTGELFF. The V gene is TRBV5-4, the J gene TRBJ2-2; D perhaps matches TRBD1 (5 bases). The germline CDR1 and CDR2 sequences are SGHNT and YYREEE (reference sequence). The CDR3 extends over 16 amino acids. The ends were cut back, 3 bases at V and 0 bases at J, with 12 bases in the middle.

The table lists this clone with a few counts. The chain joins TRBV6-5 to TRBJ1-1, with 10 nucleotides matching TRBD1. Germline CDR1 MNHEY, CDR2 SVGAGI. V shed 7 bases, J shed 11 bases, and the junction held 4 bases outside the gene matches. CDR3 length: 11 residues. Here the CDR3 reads CASIRQGAAFF. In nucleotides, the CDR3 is TGTGCCAGCATCCGACAGGGGGCCGCTTTCTTT.

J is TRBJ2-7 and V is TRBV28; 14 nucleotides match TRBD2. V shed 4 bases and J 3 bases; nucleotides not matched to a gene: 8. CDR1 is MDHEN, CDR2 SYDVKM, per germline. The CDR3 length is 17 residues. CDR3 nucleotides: TGTGCCAGCAGTTCCTTTTGGACTAGCGGGAGGAGCTACGAGCAGTACTTC. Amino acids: CASSSFWTSGRSYEQYF.

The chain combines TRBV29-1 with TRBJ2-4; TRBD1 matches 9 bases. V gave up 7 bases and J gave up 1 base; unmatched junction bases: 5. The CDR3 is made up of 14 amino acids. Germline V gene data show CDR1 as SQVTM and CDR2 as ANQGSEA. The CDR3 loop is CSATGGSAKNIQYF. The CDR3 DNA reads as TGCAGCGCCACAGGGGGCTCGGCCAAAAACATTCAGTACTTC.

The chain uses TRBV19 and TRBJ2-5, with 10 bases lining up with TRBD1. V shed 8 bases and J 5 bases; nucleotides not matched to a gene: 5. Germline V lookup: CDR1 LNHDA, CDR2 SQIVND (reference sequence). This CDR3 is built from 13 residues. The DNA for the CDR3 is TGTGCCAGTCGACAGGGGGCAGGGGAGACCCAGTACTTC. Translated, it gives CASRQGAGETQYF.

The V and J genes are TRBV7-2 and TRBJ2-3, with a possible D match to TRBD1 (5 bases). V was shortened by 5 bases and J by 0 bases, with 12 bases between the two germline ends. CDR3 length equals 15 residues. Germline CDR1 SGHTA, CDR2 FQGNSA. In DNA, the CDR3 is TGTGCCAGCAGCGCCGGACATTCTAGCACAGATACGCAGTATTTT. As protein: CASSAGHSSTDTQYF.

The CDR3 loop is CASSLVTRDGFCDEQYF. CDR3 DNA sequence: TGTGCCAGCAGCTTAGTTACGCGGGATGGGTTTTGCGACGAGCAGTACTTC. The genes are TRBV11-3 and TRBJ2-7; D might be TRBD2 (6 bases). Per germline, CDR1 SGHNT and CDR2 YENEEA. There are 17 residues in the CDR3. The V and J ends lost 1 base and 5 bases respectively, with 21 bases between them.

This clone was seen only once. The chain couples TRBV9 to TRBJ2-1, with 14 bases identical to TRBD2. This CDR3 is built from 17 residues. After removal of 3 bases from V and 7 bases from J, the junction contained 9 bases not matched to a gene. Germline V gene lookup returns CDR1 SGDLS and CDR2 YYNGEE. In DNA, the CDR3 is TGTGCCAGCAGCGGACTAGCGGGAGGGCCCTCGGTGAATGAGCAGTTCTTC. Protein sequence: CASSGLAGGPSVNEQFF.

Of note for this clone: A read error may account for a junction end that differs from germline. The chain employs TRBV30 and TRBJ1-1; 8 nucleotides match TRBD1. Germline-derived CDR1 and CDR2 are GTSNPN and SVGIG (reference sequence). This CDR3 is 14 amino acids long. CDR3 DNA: TGTGCCCGGAGGGCAGGGGGCTGGAACACTGAAGCTTTCTTT. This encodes CARRAGGWNTEAFF. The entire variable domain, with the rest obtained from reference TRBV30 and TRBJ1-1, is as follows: SQTIHQWPATLVQPVGSPLSLECTVEGTSNPNLYWYRQAAGRGLQLLFYSVGIGQISSEVPQNLSASRPQDRQFILSSKKLLLSDSGFYLCARRAGGWNTEAFFGQGTRLTVV.

The CDR3 here is CASKQGERSYEQYF. DNA for the CDR3: TGCGCCAGCAAGCAGGGGGAGCGGTCCTACGAGCAGTACTTC. The rearrangement links TRBV10-2 to TRBJ2-7; TRBD1 matches 7 bases. Germline assignment: CDR1 WSHSY and CDR2 SAAADI. This CDR3 has 14 residues. J was trimmed by 1 base and V by 7 bases; bases with no gene match: 7.

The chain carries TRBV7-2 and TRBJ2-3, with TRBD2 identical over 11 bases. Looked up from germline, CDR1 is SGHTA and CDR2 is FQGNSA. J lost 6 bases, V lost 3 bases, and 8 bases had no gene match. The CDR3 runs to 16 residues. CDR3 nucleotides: TGTGCCAGCAGCTTCGAGCTAGCGGGAGGAAGGGATACGCAGTATTTT. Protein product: CASSFELAGGRDTQYF.